Shown below are 2 T cell receptor beta chains from a single sample sequenced in a study of T cells after yellow fever vaccination. TCRdb independently ran MiXCR on the 5' RACE reads; one entry per CDR3 protein. The table lists about 320,000 distinct CDR3 sequences, over 8.5% of them singletons. The sample in question was CD4+ T cells sorted from PBMCs, obtained 45 days after the yellow fever booster vaccination. These receptors all stem from a young man who received the YFV17D yellow fever vaccine.

The chain carries TRBV5-1 and TRBJ2-7, with D perhaps TRBD1 or TRBD2 (7 bases each). Germline CDR1 and CDR2: SGHRS and YFSETQ. This CDR3 has 14 amino acids. V gave up 4 bases and J gave up 2 bases, with 13 bases separating them. The chain's CDR3 is CASSQQGGTYEQYF. The CDR3 region has the DNA TGCGCCAGCAGCCAGCAGGGGGGGACCTACGAGCAGTACTTC. The full variable domain, with the rest looked up from reference TRBV5-1 and TRBJ2-7, is KAGVTQTPRYLIKTRGQQVTLSCSPISGHRSVSWYQQTPGQGLQFLFEYFSETQRNKGNFPGRFSGRQFSNSRSEMNVSTLELGDSALYLCASSQQGGTYEQYFGPGTRLTVT.

The CDR3 here is CASSRTYTQYF. The DNA of the CDR3 is TGTGCCAGCAGCCGGACCTATACGCAGTATTTT. This chain uses TRBV14 with TRBJ2-3; D remains ambiguous. CDR1 is SGHDN, CDR2 FVKESK, per germline. V lost 4 bases to trimming and J lost 7 bases, with 6 bases between them. CDR3 length: 11 amino acids.